This T cell receptor (beta chain) emerged from a study of blood T cell repertoires in COVID-19. Background on the study: From the United States, Italy and Spain came samples of acute and convalescent COVID-19.

In the study's own analysis: Estimated nucleated cell counts came from reference gene primer amplification. The protocol was immunoSEQ multiplex PCR, while the TCRdb copy is restricted to in-frame clones and leaves out a portion. V and J calls and clone size are as listed in that table; D and trimming were resolved from the DNA. The sample has around 430,000 clones, around 88% seen once. Seattle cases were enrolled at active infection and followed longitudinally. Germline-derived CDR1 and CDR2 are SGHRS and YFSETQ. Trimming took off 1 base at V and 1 base at J, with 11 bases between the two ends. The CDR3 has 16 residues.

V gene TRBV5-1 combines with J gene TRBJ2-2, with no clear D. This receptor was taken from a woman in her forties or fifties with COVID-19, enrolled during active disease. The material sequenced was peripheral blood. The CDR3 nucleotides read TGCGCCAGCAGCTTGAGGCAGGCTCTGAACACCGGGGAGCTGTTTTTT. Its protein product is CASSLRQALNTGELFF.